The source of this T cell receptor beta chain is a study of radiotherapy plus CTLA-4 blockade in lung cancer. Whole-study context: Disease control was achieved by roughly 32% of patients, and objective responses by 18%.

This table comes from immunoSEQ multiplex PCR, and its TCRdb copy is limited to in-frame clones, with some not included. The sample records around 40,000 clones, approximately 85% being singletons. This CDR3 region has 14 residues. Germline V gene lookup returns CDR1 SGDLS and CDR2 YYNGEE. V lost 4 bases, J lost 2 bases, and 4 bases stayed unmatched. General study points: After radiotherapy and ipilimumab, tumor-derived clones expanded in peripheral blood. How blood T cell clones changed early, along with interferon-beta, reportedly forecast response best.

It was focal radiation plus CTLA-4 blockade with ipilimumab that patients with chemo-refractory metastatic non-small-cell lung cancer received. A word on this clone: Its antigen remains unidentified.

The sequenced sample was peripheral blood, obtained from a patient treated with radiotherapy plus ipilimumab. The genes are TRBV9 and TRBJ2-5, with 8 bases identical to TRBD2. The clonotype was recovered from a human donor with non-small cell lung cancer who had stable disease on radiotherapy plus ipilimumab. This CDR3 reads CASSLGLGQETQYF. In nucleotides, the CDR3 is TGTGCCAGCAGCCTGGGACTAGGGCAAGAGACCCAGTACTTC.